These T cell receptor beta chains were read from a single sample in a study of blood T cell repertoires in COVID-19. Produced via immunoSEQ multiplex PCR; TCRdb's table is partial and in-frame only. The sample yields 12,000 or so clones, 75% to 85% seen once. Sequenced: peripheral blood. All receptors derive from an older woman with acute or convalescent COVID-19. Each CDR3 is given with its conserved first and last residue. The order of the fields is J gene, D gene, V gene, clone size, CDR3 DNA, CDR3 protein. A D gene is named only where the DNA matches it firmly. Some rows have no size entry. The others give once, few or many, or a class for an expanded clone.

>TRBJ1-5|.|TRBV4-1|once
TGCGCCAGCAGCCGAGTAAGAAATCAGCCCCAGCATTTT
CASSRVRNQPQHF
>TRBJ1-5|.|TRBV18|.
TGTGCCAGCTCACCCGCCTTGGGCAGGCTCCCCGCTCTCTCCTTT
CASSPALGRLPALSF
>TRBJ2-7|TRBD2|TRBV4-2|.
TGTGCCAGCAGCCAACGATTTTCTAGCGGAACCTACGAGCAGTACTTC
CASSQRFSSGTYEQYF
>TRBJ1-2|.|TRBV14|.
TGTGCCAGCAGCCAAGGTCTCAACTATGGCTACACCTTC
CASSQGLNYGYTF
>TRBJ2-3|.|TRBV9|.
TGTGCCAGCAGCGTAGGGGGCATCACAGATACGCAGTATTTT
CASSVGGITDTQYF
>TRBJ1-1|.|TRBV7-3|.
TGTGCCAGCAGCATCGGACACTCGAACACTGAAGCTTTCTTT
CASSIGHSNTEAFF
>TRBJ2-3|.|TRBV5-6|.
TGTGCCAGCAGCCTCCCTCCCGGGACGCAGTATTTT
CASSLPPGTQYF
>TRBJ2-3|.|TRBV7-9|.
TGTGCCAGCAGCCCCTCCACAGATACGCAGTATTTT
CASSPSTDTQYF
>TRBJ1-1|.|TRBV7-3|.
TGTGCCAGCAGCTCGGACAGAGACACTGAAGCTTTCTTT
CASSSDRDTEAFF
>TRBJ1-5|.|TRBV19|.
TGTGCCAGTAGTATGGCCGCTTATAGCAATCAGCCCCAGCATTTT
CASSMAAYSNQPQHF
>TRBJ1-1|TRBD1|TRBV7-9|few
TGTGCCAGCAGCCTACAGGGGGACACTGAAGCTTTCTTT
CASSLQGDTEAFF
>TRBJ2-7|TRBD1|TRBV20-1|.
TGCAGTGCTAGTGGGGTTTGGGACCCGGGACAGGCAATATCTAACGGCTACGAGCAGTACTTC
CSASGVWDPGQAISNGYEQYF
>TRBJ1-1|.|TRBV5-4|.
TGTGCCAGCAGCTTGCAGGGAAGTGGCACTGAAGCTTTCTTT
CASSLQGSGTEAFF
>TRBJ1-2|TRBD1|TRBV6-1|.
TGTGCCAGCAGTGAAGGGCCAGGGGGCATCTATGGCTACACCTTC
CASSEGPGGIYGYTF
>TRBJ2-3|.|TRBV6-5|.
TGTGCCAGCAGTAACAGGGTAGGAACAGATACGCAGTATTTT
CASSNRVGTDTQYF
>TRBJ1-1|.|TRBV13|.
TGTGCCAGCCGGGGGTCCGGACACCTGAACACTGAAGCTTTCTTT
CASRGSGHLNTEAFF
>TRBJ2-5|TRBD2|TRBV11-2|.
TGTGCCAGCAGCTCCTGGGGGCTAGCGGGGGGGCGCGGGCAAGAGACCCAGTACTTC
CASSSWGLAGGRGQETQYF
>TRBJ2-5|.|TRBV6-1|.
TGTGCCAGCAGTGACGACAACGGGGGGCCGTACCAAGAGACCCAGTACTTC
CASSDDNGGPYQETQYF
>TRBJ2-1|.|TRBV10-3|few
TGTGCCATCAGCTCAAGCGGGTCCAAAGAGAAGTTCTTC
CAISSSGSKEKFF
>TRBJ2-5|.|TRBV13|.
TGTGCCAGCAGCTCTAGGACAGAGGGGACCCAGTACTTC
CASSSRTEGTQYF
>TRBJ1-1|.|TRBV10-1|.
TGCGCCAGCAGTGATGAATTGGCGGCCACTGAAGCTTTCTTT
CASSDELAATEAFF
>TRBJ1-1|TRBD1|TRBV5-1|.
TGCGCCAGCAGAGGGACAGGGGGGTCTGAAGCTTTCTTT
CASRGTGGSEAFF
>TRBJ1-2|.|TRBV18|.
TGTGCCAGCTCAGCCTCTCCAGGTACTAACTATGGCTACACCTTC
CASSASPGTNYGYTF
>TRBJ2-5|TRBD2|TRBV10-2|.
TGCGCCAGCAGTGAGTCGGGTAGGGCGGGAGTTCGTTACTTC
CASSESGRAGVRYF
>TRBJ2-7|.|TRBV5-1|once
TGCGCCAGCAGCTTCGACAGGTCCGAGCAGTACTTC
CASSFDRSEQYF
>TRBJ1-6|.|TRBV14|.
TGTGCCAGCAGCCAAGGACTTACTTCACCCCTCCACTTT
CASSQGLTSPLHF
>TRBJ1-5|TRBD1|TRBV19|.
TGTGCCAGTAGTAAGGACAGGGGCAATCAGCCCCAGCATTTT
CASSKDRGNQPQHF
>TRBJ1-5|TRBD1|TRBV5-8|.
TGTGCCAGCAGCTCAAACCTTGGGACAGCGGGCAATCAGCCCCAGCATTTT
CASSSNLGTAGNQPQHF
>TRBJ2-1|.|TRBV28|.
TGTGCCAGCAGTCCTGACCGACAACCTCCCTACAATGAGCAGTTCTTC
CASSPDRQPPYNEQFF
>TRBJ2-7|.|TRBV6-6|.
TGTGCCAGCATGGGCCCCTACGAGCAGTACTTC
CASMGPYEQYF